This T cell receptor (beta chain) was recovered during a study of glioma-infiltrating T cells after dendritic cell vaccination. This CDR3 has 14 residues. Germline loops: CDR1 SGHAT, CDR2 FQDESV (reference sequence). V lost 5 bases, J lost 7 bases, and 18 bases lay in between. Up to 2 ug genomic DNA was used for TCRB CDR3 amplification. Produced via immunoSEQ multiplex PCR; TCRdb's table is partial and in-frame only. This table holds 90,000 or so clones, over 65% found once. V gene TRBV11-1 combines with J gene TRBJ2-7, with a tentative D call TRBD2 (6 bases). The sequence was obtained from a human donor with glioblastoma. Sequencing used blood, obtained before dendritic cell vaccination. In nucleotides, the CDR3 is TGTGCCAGCAGCATTGACCGGGGGATTGGGGAGCAGTACTTC. Translated, it gives CASSIDRGIGEQYF.